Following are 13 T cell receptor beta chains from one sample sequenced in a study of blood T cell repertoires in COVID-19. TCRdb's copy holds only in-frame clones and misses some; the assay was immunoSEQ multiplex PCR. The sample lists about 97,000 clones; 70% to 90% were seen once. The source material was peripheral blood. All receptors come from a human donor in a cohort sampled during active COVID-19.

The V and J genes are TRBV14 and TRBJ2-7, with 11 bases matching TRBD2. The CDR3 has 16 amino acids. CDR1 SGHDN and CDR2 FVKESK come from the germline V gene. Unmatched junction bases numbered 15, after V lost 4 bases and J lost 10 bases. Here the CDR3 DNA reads TGTGCCAGCAGCCGGTTTGATAGCGGGAGGGCCGCTTCTCAGTACTTC. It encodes CASSRFDSGRAASQYF.

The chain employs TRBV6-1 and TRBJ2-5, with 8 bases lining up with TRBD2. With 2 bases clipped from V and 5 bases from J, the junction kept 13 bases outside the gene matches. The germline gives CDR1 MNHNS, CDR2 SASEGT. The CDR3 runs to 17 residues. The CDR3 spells CASSEMKVAGSRETQYF. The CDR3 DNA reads TGTGCCAGCAGTGAAATGAAGGTAGCGGGAAGCCGGGAGACCCAGTACTTC.

The CDR3 DNA follows: TGCAGTGCTAGTCTTCTAGCGGGAGGGCAGGCGCAGTATTTT. Its translation: CSASLLAGGQAQYF. The gene calls are TRBV20-1 and TRBJ2-3; 12 bases align to TRBD2. This CDR3 is built from 14 residues. Germline lookup yields CDR1 DFQATT and CDR2 SNEGSKA (reference sequence). The J segment lost 10 bases and the V segment lost 3 bases, leaving 8 bases of the junction unmatched.

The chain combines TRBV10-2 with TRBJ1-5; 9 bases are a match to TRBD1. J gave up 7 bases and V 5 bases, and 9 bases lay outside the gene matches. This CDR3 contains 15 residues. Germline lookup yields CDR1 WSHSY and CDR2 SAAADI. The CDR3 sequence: CASSSGTGPGQPQHF. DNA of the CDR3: TGCGCCAGCAGTTCCGGGACAGGGCCAGGACAGCCCCAGCATTTT.

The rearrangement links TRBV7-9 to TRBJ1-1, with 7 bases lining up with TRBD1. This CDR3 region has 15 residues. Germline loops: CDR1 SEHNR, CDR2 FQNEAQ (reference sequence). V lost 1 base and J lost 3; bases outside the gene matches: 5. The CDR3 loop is CASSLVLGQYTEAFF. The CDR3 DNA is TGTGCCAGCAGCTTAGTTTTGGGACAGTACACTGAAGCTTTCTTT.

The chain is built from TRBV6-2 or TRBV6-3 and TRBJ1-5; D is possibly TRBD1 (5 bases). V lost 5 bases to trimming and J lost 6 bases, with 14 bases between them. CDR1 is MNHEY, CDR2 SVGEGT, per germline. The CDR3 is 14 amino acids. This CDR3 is CASSLDSQGQPQHF. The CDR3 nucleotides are TGTGCCAGCAGTCTTGACAGTCAAGGTCAGCCCCAGCATTTT.

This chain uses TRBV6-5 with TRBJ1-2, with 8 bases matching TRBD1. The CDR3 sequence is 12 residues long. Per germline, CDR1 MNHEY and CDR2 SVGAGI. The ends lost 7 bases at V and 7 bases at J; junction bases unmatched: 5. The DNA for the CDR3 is TGTGCCAGCACACCAGGGGGCTCTGGCTACACCTTC. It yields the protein CASTPGGSGYTF.

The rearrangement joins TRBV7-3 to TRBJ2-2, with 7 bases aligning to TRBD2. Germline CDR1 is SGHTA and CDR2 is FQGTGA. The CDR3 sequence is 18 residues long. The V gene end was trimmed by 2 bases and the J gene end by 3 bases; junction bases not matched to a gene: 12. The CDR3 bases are TGTGCCAGCAGCTTAGGAAGCGGGGCGGGAGTGTACACCGGGGAGCTGTTTTTT. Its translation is CASSLGSGAGVYTGELFF.

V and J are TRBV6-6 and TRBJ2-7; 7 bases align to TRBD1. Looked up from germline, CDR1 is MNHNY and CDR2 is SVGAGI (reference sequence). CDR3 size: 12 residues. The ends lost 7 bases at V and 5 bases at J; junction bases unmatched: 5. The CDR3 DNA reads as TGTGCCAGCAAACAGGGGTCCGACGAGCAGTACTTC. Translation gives CASKQGSDEQYF.

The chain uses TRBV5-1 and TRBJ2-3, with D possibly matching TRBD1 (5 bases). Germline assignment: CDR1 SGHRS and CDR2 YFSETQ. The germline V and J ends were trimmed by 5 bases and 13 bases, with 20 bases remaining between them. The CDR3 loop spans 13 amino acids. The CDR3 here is CASREPSGIKKYF. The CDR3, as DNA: TGCGCCAGCAGGGAACCCTCAGGGATCAAAAAGTATTTT.

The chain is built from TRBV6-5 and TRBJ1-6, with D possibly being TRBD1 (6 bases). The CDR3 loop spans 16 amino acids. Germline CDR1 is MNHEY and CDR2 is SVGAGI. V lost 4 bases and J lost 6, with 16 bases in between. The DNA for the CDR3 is TGTGCCAGCAGTTTGGGCAGGGGTAGGGGTAATTCACCCCTCCACTTT. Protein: CASSLGRGRGNSPLHF.

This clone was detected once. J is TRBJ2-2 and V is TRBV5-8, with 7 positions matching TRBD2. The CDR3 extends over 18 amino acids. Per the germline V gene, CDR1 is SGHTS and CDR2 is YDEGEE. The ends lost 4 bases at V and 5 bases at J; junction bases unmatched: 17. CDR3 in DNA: TGTGCCAGCAGCCCCTATTATTGGGGAGGGCCCGGAACCGGGGAGCTGTTTTTT. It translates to CASSPYYWGGPGTGELFF.

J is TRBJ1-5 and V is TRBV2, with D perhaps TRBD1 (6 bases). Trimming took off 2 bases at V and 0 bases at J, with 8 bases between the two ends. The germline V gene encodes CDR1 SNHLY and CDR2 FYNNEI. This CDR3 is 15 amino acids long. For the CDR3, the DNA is TGTGCCAGCAGTGAATTCAGGGGTAGCAATCAGCCCCAGCATTTT. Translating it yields CASSEFRGSNQPQHF.